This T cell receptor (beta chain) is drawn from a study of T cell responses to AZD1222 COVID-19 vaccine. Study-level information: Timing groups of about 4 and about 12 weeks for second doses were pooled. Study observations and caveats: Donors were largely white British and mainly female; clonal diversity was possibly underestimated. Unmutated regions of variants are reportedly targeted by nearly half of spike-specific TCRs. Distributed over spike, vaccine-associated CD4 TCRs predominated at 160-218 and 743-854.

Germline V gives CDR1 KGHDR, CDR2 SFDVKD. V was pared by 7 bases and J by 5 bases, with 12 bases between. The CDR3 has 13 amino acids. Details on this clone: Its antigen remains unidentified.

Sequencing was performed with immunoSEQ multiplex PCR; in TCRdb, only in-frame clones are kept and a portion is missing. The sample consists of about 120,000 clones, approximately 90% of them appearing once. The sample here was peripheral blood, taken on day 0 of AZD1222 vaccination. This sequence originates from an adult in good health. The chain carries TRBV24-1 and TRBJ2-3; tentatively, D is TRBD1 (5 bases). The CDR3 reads CATRAGALDTQYF. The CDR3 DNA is TGTGCCACCAGGGCTGGGGCACTAGATACGCAGTATTTT.